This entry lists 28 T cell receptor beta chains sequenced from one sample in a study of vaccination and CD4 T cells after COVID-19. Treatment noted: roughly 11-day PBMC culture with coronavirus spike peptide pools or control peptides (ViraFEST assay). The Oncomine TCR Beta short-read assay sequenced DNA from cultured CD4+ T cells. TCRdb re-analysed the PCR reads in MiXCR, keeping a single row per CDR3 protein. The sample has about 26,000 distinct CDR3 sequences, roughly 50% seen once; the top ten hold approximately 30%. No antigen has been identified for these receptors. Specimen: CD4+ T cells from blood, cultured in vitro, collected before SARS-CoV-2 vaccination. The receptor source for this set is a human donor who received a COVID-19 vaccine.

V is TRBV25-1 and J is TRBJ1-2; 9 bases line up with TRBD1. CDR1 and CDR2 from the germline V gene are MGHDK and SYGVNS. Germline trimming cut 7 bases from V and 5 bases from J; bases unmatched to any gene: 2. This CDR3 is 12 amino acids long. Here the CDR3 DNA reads TGTGCCAGCACCGGGACAGGGTATGGCTACACCTTC. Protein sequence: CASTGTGYGYTF.

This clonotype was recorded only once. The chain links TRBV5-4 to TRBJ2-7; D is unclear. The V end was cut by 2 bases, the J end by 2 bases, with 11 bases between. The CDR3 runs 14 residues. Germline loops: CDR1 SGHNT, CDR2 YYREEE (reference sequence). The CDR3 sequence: CASSLRNTAYEQYF. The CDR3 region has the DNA TGTGCCAGCAGCTTACGTAACACGGCCTACGAGCAGTACTTC. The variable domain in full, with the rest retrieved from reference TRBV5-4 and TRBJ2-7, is ETGVTQSPTHLIKTRGQQVTLRCSSQSGHNTVSWYQQALGQGPQFIFQYYREEENGRGNFPPRFSGLQFPNYSSELNVNALELDDSALYLCASSLRNTAYEQYFGPGTRLTVT.

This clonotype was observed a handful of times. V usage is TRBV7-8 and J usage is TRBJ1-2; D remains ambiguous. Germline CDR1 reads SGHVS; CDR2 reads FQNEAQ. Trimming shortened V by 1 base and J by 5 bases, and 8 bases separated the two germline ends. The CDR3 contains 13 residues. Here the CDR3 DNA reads TGTGCCAGCAGCTTAGGAGGGCAGTATGGCTACACCTTC. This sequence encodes CASSLGGQYGYTF.

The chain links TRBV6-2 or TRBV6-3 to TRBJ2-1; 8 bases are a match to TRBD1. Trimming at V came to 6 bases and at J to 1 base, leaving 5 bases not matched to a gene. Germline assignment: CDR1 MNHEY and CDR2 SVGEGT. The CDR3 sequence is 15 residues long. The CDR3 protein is CASRDQGASYNEQFF. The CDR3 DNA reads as TGTGCCAGCAGGGACCAGGGGGCATCCTACAATGAGCAGTTCTTC.

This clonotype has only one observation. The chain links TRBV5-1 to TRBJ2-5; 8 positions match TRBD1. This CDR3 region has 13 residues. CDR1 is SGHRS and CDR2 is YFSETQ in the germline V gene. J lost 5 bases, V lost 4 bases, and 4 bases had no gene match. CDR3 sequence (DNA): TGCGCCAGCAGCGTAAACAGGGGGGAGACCCAGTACTTC. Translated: CASSVNRGETQYF.

The CDR3 DNA reads TGTGCCACCAGCAGACCGGGACAGGGGGGGACTGAAGCTTTCTTT. Its translation: CATSRPGQGGTEAFF. The chain employs TRBV15 and TRBJ1-1, with TRBD1 matching 11 bases. Germline V gene lookup returns CDR1 LNHNV and CDR2 YYDKDF (reference sequence). The CDR3 extends over 15 amino acids. V was pared by 2 bases and J by 5 bases, with 4 bases of the junction left unmatched.

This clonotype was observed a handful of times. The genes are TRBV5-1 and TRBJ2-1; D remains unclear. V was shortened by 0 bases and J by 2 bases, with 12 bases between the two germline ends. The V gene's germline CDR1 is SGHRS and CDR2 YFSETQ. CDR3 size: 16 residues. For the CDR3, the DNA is TGCGCCAGCAGCTTGGAAGGCAGTTCTGCCTACAATGAGCAGTTCTTC. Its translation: CASSLEGSSAYNEQFF.

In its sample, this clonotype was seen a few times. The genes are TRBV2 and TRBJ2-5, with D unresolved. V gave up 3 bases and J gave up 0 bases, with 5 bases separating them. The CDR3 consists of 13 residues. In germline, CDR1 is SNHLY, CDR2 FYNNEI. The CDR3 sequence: CASSDGYQETQYF. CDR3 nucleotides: TGTGCCAGCAGTGACGGGTACCAAGAGACCCAGTACTTC.

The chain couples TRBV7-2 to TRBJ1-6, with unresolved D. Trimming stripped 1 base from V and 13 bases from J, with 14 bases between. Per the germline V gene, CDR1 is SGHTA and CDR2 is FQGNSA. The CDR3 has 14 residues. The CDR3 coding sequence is TGTGCCAGCAGCTTAGGTTTCGAGGGATCTCCCCTCCACTTT. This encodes CASSLGFEGSPLHF. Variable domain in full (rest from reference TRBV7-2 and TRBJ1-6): GAGVSQSPSNKVTEKGKDVELRCDPISGHTALYWYRQSLGQGLEFLIYFQGNSAPDKSGLPSDRFSAERTGGSVSTLTIQRTQQEDSAVYLCASSLGFEGSPLHFGNGTRLTVT.

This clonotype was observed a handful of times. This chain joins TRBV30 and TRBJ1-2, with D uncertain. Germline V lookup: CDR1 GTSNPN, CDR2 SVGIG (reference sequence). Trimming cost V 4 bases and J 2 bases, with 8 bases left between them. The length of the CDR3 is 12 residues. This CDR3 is CAWTTANYGYTF. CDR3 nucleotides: TGTGCCTGGACAACAGCAAACTATGGCTACACCTTC.

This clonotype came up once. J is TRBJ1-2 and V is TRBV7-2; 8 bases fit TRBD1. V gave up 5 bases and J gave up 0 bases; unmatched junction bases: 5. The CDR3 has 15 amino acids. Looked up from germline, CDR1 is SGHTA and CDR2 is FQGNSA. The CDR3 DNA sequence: TGTGCCAGCAGCGCGAAGACAGGGGCTAACTATGGCTACACCTTC. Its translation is CASSAKTGANYGYTF.

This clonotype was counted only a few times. CDR3 in amino acids: CASSQGLAGGPSTDTQYF. CDR3 bases: TGTGCCAGCAGCCAAGGACTAGCGGGGGGCCCTAGCACAGATACGCAGTATTTT. The chain couples TRBV12-3 or TRBV12-4 to TRBJ2-3, with 14 bases identical to TRBD2. The CDR3 is 18 residues long. V was pared by 6 bases and J by 0 bases, with 8 bases of the junction left unmatched.

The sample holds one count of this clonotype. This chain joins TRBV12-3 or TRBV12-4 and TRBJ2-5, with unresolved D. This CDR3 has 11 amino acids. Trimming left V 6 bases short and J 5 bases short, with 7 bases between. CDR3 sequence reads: CASSMDETQYF. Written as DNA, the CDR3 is TGTGCCAGCAGCATGGATGAGACCCAGTACTTC.

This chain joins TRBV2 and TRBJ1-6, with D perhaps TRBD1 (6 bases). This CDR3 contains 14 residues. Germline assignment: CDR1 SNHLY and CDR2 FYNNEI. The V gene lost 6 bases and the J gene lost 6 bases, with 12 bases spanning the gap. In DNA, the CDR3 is TGTGCCAGCAGACGGGGGCAGAGTAATTCACCCCTCCACTTT. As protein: CASRRGQSNSPLHF.

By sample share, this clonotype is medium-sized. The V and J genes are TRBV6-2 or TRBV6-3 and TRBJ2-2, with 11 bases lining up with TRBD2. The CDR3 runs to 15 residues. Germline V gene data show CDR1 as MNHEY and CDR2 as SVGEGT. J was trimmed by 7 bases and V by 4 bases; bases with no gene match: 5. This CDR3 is CASSSASGGIGELFF. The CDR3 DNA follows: TGTGCCAGCAGTTCTGCTAGCGGGGGGATCGGGGAGCTGTTTTTT.

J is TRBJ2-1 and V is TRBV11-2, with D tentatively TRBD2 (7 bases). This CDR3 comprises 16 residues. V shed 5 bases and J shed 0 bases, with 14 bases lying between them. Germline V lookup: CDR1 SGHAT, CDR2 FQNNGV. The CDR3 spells CASSTLGGPSYNEQFF. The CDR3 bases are TGTGCCAGCAGCACCCTGGGGGGGCCCTCCTACAATGAGCAGTTCTTC.

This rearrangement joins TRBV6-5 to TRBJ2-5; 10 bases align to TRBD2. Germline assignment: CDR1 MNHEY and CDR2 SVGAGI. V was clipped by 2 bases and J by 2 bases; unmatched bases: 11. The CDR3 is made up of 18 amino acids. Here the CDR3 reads CASSYRFFSGGPQETQYF. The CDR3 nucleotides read TGTGCCAGCAGTTACAGGTTTTTTAGCGGGGGGCCACAAGAGACCCAGTACTTC.

The CDR3 region has the DNA TGTGCCACCAGCAGAGATCGAGCTAGCACAGATACGCAGTATTTT. This translates into CATSRDRASTDTQYF. The chain recombines TRBV15 with TRBJ2-3; D is unclear. The germline CDR1 and CDR2 sequences are LNHNV and YYDKDF (reference sequence). This CDR3 has 15 amino acids. With 0 bases removed from V and 0 bases from J, the gap between germline ends came to 7 bases.

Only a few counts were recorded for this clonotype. The CDR3 loop is CASSLVGRSPLHF. The CDR3 nucleotides are TGCGCCAGCAGCTTGGTAGGGCGTTCACCCCTCCACTTT. J is TRBJ1-6 and V is TRBV5-1, with no clear D. The germline gives CDR1 SGHRS, CDR2 YFSETQ. Deletions cut 0 bases from V and 9 bases from J, with 7 bases between. The CDR3 sequence is 13 residues long.

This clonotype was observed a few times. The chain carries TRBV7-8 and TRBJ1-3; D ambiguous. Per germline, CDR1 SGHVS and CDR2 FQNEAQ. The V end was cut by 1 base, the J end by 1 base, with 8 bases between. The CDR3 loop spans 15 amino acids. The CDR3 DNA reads TGTGCCAGCAGCTTAGTGTCGGGGTCTGGAAACACCATATATTTT. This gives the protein CASSLVSGSGNTIYF.

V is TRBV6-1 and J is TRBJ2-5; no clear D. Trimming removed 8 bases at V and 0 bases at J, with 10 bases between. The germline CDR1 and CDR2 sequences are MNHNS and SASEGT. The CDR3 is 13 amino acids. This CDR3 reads CASAMEYQETQYF. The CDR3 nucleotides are TGTGCCAGCGCGATGGAGTACCAAGAGACCCAGTACTTC.

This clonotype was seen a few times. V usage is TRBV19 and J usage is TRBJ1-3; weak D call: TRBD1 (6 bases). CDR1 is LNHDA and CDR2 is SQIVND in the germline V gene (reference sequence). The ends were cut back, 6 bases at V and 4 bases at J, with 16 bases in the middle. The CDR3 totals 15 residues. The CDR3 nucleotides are TGTGCCAGTAGCCCTTCCGGGGGGCTGGGAAACACCATATATTTT. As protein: CASSPSGGLGNTIYF.

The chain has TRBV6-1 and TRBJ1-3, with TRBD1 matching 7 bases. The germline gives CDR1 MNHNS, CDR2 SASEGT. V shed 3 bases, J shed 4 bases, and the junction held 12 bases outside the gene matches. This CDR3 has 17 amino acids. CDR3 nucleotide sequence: TGTGCCAGCAGTGATTCCCTAACAGGGGTGGCGGGAAACACCATATATTTT. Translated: CASSDSLTGVAGNTIYF.

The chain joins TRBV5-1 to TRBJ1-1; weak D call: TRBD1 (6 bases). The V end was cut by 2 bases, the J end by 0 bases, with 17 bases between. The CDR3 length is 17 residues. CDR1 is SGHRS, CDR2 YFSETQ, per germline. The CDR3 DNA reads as TGCGCCAGCAGCTTTGACTGGACAGCGGAAATGAACACTGAAGCTTTCTTT. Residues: CASSFDWTAEMNTEAFF.

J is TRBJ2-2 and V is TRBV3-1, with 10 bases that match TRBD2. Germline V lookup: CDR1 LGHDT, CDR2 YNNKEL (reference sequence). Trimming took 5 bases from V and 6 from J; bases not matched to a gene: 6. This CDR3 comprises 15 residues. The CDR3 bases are TGTGCCAGCAGCGGAACTAGCGGGGAGGCCGGGGAGCTGTTTTTT. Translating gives CASSGTSGEAGELFF.

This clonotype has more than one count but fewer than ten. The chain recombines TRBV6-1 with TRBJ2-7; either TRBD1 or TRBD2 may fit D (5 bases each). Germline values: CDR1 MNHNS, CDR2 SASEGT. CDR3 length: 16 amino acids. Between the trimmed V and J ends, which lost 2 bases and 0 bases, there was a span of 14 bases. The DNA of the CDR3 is TGTGCCAGCAGTGAACAGGGCAGCGGCCTCTCCTACGAGCAGTACTTC. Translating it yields CASSEQGSGLSYEQYF.

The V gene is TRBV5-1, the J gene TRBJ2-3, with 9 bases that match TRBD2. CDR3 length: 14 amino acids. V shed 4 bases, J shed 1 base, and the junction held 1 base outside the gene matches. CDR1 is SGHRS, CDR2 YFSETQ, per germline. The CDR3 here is CASSRTSGTDTQYF. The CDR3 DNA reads TGCGCCAGCAGCCGGACTAGCGGCACAGATACGCAGTATTTT.

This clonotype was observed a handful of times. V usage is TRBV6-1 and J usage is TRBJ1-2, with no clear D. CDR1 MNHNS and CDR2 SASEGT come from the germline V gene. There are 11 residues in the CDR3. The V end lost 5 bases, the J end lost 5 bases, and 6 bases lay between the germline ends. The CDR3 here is CASSPKYGYTF. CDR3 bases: TGTGCCAGCAGTCCAAAATATGGCTACACCTTC.